Reported below is one TCR beta chain. No antigen is known for it. A single base separates this from a much larger clone, so it may be a read error. Likely a read error: the CDR3 ends without its conserved phenylalanine or tryptophan. Libraries of TCR beta came from iRepertoire HTBI primers plus Arm-PCR of CDR3 regions. As originally analysed: The samples yielded roughly 60 TRBV and around 13 TRBJ segments. TCRdb re-called the multiplex PCR reads with MiXCR, one entry per CDR3 protein. TCRdb, not the authors, supplied the V and J calls. This table has roughly 400,000 distinct CDR3 sequences, around 20% appearing once. J gave up 6 bases and V 0 bases, and 4 bases lay outside the gene matches. Germline CDR1 and CDR2: MNHEY and SMNVEV (reference sequence). The CDR3 spans 15 residues. This sample stems from a study of regulatory T cells in long-lasting Graves disease. The time point was: persistent/refractory GD, antithyroid drugs over 5 years with positive TRAb. Extracted PBMC RNA gave rise to the TCR library. An endocrinology unit in Xi'an, China, supplied the patients.

General observations from the study: Persistent Graves' disease cases displayed lower TCR diversity than newly diagnosed ones. Newly diagnosed disease favored TRBV20-1 and TRBJ2-1 over persistent disease.

J is TRBJ2-7 and V is TRBV27; the match to TRBD2 covers 11 bases. This sequence originates from a female donor with Graves disease. This material consisted of peripheral blood mononuclear cells (PBMCs), taken when the disease was refractory, from a patient treated with antithyroid drugs. In DNA form, the CDR3 reads TGTGCCAGCAGTTTATCACTAGCGGGAGCGGCCGAGCAGTACCTC. The encoded protein is CASSLSLAGAAEQYL.